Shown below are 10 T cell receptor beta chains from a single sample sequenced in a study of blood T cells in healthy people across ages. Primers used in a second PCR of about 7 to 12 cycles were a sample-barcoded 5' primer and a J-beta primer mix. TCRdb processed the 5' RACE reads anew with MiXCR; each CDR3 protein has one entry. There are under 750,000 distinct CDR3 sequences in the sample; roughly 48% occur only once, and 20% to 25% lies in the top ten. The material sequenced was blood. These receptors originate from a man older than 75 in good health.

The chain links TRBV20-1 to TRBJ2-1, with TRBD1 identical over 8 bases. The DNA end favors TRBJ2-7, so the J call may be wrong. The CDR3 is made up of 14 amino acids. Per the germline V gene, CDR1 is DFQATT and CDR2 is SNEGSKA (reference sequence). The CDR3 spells CSARTGKGWYEQYF. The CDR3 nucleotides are TGCAGTGCCAGGACAGGGAAGGGGTGGTACGAGCAGTACTTC.

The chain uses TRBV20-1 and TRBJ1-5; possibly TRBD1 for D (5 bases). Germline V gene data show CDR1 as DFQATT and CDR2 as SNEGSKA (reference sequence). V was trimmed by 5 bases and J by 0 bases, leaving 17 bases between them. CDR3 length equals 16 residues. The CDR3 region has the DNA TGCAGTGCTCCCTTATGGGGCGGAAATAGCAATCAGCCCCAGCATTTT. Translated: CSAPLWGGNSNQPQHF.

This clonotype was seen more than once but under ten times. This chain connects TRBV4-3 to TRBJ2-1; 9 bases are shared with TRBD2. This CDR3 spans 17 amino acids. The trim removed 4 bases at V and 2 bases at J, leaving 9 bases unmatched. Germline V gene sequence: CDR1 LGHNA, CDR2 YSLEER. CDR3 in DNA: TGCGCCAGCAGCCCCTCGAGAGGCGGGAGGGCCTACAATGAGCAGTTCTTC. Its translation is CASSPSRGGRAYNEQFF.

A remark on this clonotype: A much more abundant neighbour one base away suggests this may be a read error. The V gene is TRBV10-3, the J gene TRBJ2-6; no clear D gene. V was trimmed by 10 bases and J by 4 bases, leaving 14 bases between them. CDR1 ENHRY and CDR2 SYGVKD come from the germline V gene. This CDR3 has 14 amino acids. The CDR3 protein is CATRVGSGANVLTF. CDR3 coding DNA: TGTGCCACCCGGGTGGGGTCCGGGGCCAACGTCCTGACTTTC.

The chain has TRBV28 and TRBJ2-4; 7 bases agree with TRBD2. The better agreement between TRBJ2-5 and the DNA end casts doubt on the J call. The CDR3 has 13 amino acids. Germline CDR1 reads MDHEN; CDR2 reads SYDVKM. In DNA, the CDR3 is TGTGCCAGCAGACTAAGCGGGGAAGAGACCCAGTACTTC. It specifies CASRLSGEETQYF.

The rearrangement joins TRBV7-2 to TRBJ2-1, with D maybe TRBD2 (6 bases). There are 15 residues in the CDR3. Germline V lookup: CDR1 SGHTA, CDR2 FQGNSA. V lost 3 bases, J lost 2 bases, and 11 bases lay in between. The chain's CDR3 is CASSFRSGAYNEQFF. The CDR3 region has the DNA TGTGCCAGCAGCTTCCGTTCGGGGGCCTACAATGAGCAGTTCTTC.

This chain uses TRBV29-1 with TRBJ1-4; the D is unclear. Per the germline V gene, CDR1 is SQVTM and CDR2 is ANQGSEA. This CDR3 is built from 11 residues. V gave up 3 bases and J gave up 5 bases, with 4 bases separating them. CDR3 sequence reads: CSVEENEKLFF. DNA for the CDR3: TGCAGCGTTGAGGAGAATGAAAAACTGTTTTTT.

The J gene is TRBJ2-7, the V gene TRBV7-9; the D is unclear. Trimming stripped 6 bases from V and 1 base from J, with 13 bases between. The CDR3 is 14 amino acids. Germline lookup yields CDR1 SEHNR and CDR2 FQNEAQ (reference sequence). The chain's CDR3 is CASRPMGGSYEQYF. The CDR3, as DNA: TGTGCCAGCAGACCTATGGGTGGTTCCTACGAGCAGTACTTC.

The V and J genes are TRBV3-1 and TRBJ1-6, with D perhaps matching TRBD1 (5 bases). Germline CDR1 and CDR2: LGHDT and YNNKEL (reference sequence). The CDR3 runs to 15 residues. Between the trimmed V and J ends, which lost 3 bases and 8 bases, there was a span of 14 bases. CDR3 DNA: TGTGCCAGCAGCCAGACCGGGACTTACGATTCACCCCTCCACTTT. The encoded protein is CASSQTGTYDSPLHF.

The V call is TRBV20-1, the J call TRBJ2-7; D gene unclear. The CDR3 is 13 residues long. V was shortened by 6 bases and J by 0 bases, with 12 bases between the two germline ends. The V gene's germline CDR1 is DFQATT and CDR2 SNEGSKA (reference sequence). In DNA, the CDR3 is TGCAGTGCCAGGCTGGGCTACTCCTACGAGCAGTACTTC. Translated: CSARLGYSYEQYF.